This T cell receptor (beta chain) was found in a study of shared clonotypes between healthy human individuals. Study observations and caveats: It was anticipated that sequencing depth would influence how many clonotypes donors shared.

As concerns this clone: The antigen is undetermined.

TCRdb's table, derived via immunoSEQ multiplex PCR, lists solely in-frame clones and lacks some. The sample shows some 490,000 clones, over 70% of them seen only once. The CDR3 spans 13 residues. Trimming at V came to 4 bases and at J to 6 bases, leaving 4 bases not matched to a gene. The germline CDR1 and CDR2 sequences are SGHTA and FQGTGA. The V and J genes are TRBV7-3 and TRBJ2-7, with 9 nucleotides matching TRBD2. The origin of this receptor is a woman between 40 and 50 years old in good health. Some clones in this sample may be carry-over from other donors' samples. The sequenced sample was PBMCs. The CDR3 sequence is CASSSGLALEQYF. CDR3 in DNA: TGTGCCAGCAGCTCGGGACTAGCCCTCGAGCAGTACTTC.